These 5 T cell receptor beta chains came from one sample sequenced in a study of Ad26.COV2.S vaccination and SARS-CoV-2 variants. Treatment reported: some 19 received Ad26.COV2.S at low or high dose, single or two shots; a few received placebo; per-sample allocation not given. At day 63 after the first vaccine or placebo injection, samples were drawn. Clones were read by immunoSEQ multiplex PCR, and TCRdb kept only the in-frame ones, dropping some. The repertoire holds hundreds of thousands of clones, with around 86% as singletons. The specimen comprised peripheral blood, sampled in a trial of Ad26.COV2.S vaccine versus placebo. The origin of the receptors is a person between 18 and 59 years old who received the Ad26.COV2.S COVID-19 vaccine or a placebo.

In this sample, this clone turned up once. The chain links TRBV9 to TRBJ1-2; no firm D call. Trimming cost V 0 bases and J 6 bases, with 12 bases left between them. The CDR3 consists of 14 residues. Germline V gene data show CDR1 as SGDLS and CDR2 as YYNGEE. CDR3 nucleotides: TGTGCCAGCAGCGTAGTGATTGGCGGGAATGGCTACACCTTC. Its translation: CASSVVIGGNGYTF.

V gene TRBV6-6 combines with J gene TRBJ2-5; TRBD1 is a possible D gene (5 bases). V shed 0 bases and J shed 6 bases, with 8 bases lying between them. CDR1 and CDR2 (germline): MNHNY, SVGAGI (reference sequence). The CDR3 is 13 amino acids. The CDR3 DNA follows: TGTGCCAGCAGTTACTCGGGGCTGCAGACCCAGTACTTC. It yields the protein CASSYSGLQTQYF.

The gene calls are TRBV6-2 or TRBV6-3 and TRBJ2-2, with TRBD2 identical over 10 bases. The CDR3 spans 18 residues. Germline V gene lookup returns CDR1 MNHEY and CDR2 SVGEGT. The ends lost 5 bases at V and 5 bases at J; junction bases unmatched: 14. CDR3 sequence reads: CASSVPAGGPGNTGELFF. The CDR3 coding sequence is TGTGCCAGCAGTGTCCCAGCGGGGGGGCCGGGTAATACCGGGGAGCTGTTTTTT.

The chain combines TRBV11-2 with TRBJ1-4; a possible D gene is TRBD1 (5 bases). Germline V CDR1 and CDR2: SGHAT, FQNNGV. The CDR3 length is 14 residues. Trimming removed 5 bases from V and 8 bases from J, with 15 bases in between. Written as DNA, the CDR3 is TGTGCCAGCAGCCTGGAGGGGAATTCGGAAAAACTGTTTTTT. Encoded protein: CASSLEGNSEKLFF.

CDR3 sequence reads: CASSQDQGVRGYTF. The CDR3 region has the DNA TGTGCCAGCAGCCAAGATCAGGGGGTGAGAGGCTACACCTTC. V and J are TRBV4-2 and TRBJ1-2; 7 positions match TRBD1. The CDR3 length is 14 residues. The V and J ends lost 0 bases and 8 bases, in that order; junction bases with no gene match: 6. CDR1 is LGHNA and CDR2 is YNFKEQ in the germline V gene.